The present entry profiles one TCR beta chain with its context. This sample was taken from a study of cytomegalovirus exposure and HLA in healthy donors. Study-wide context: Drawn from HLA-typed donors, tens of millions of unique TCRs were held in an early data release.

The PCR was carried out with 60 Vbeta primers and 13 Jbeta primers. TCRdb's table, derived via immunoSEQ multiplex PCR, lists solely in-frame clones and lacks some. The data hold about 190,000 clones, with over 70% observed a single time. Donors had nominal health at sampling but likely had unrecorded immune exposures. This clonotype was obtained from a woman in her 30s in good health and CMV-seropositive. The sequenced sample consisted of PBMCs.

DNA of the CDR3: TGTGCCAGCAGCGAGGGACTAGCGGGAGGGGCCTACAATGAGCAGTTCTTC. Encoded protein: CASSEGLAGGAYNEQFF. The chain couples TRBV7-9 to TRBJ2-1; TRBD2 matches at 16 bases. CDR3 size: 17 residues. The germline V gene encodes CDR1 SEHNR and CDR2 FQNEAQ (reference sequence). After removal of 5 bases from V and 2 bases from J, the junction contained 3 bases not matched to a gene.